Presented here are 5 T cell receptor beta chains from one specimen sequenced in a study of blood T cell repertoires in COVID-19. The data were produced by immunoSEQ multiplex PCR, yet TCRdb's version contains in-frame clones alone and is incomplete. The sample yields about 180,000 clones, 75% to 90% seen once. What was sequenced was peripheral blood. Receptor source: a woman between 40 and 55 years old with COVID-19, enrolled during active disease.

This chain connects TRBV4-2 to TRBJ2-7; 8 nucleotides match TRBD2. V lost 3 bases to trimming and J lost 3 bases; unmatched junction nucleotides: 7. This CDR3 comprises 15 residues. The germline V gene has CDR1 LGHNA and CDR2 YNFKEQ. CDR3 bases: TGTGCCAGCAGCCAGGATACCGGGACTAGCTACGAGCAGTACTTC. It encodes CASSQDTGTSYEQYF.

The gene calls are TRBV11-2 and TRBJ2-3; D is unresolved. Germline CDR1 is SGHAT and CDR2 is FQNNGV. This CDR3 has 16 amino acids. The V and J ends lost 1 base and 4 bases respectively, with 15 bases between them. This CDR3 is CASSLVPSQRSDTQYF. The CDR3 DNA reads TGTGCCAGCAGCTTAGTCCCTTCGCAGCGTTCAGATACGCAGTATTTT.

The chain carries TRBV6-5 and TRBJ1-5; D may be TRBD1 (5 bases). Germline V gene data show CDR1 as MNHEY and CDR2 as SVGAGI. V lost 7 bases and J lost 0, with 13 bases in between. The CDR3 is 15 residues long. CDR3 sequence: CASTRGEDSNQPQHF. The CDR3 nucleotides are TGTGCCAGCACAAGGGGCGAGGATAGCAATCAGCCCCAGCATTTT.

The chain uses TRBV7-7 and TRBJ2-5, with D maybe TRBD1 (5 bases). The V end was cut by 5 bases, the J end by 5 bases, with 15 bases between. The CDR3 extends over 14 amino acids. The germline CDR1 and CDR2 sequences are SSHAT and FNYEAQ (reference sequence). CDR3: CASSDDSPGETQYF. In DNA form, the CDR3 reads TGTGCCAGCAGCGACGACAGCCCCGGTGAGACCCAGTACTTC.

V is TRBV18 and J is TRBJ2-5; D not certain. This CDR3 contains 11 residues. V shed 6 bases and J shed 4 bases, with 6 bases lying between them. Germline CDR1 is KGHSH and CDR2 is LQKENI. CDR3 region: CASSARETQYF. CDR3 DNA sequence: TGTGCCAGCTCCGCTAGAGAGACCCAGTACTTC.